This TCR beta chain was sequenced during a study of T cell repertoires in cytomegalovirus infection. Study summary: Indications came from public TCR beta signatures; they pointed to CMV infection and to a matching HLA type.

Study-level results: The study identified carriers of CMV plus the relevant HLA from cumulative public TCR beta family frequency. Dominant in the ex vivo response were TCR beta clonotypes restricted by HLA-C and specific for CMV.

V gave up 4 bases and J gave up 6 bases, with 16 bases separating them. Germline lookup yields CDR1 SGHTA and CDR2 FQGNSA. This CDR3 is built from 16 residues. In TCRdb, the reads were re-called with MiXCR into one record per CDR3 protein. The sample includes about 480,000 distinct CDR3 sequences, roughly 34% of them seen just once. Concerning this clonotype: Its cognate antigen is unknown.

The rearrangement uses TRBV7-2 and TRBJ1-6, with D possibly matching TRBD1 (6 bases). The sequence derives from a human donor in good health (CMV status not recorded). Some clones in this sample may be carry-over from other donors' samples. This material consisted of cultured PBMCs, taken from culture after CMV antigen stimulation. DNA for the CDR3: TGTGCCAGCAGCTGGGGTTGGGCCAGGGGTAATTCACCCCTCCACTTT. This sequence encodes CASSWGWARGNSPLHF. Supplemented by reference TRBV7-2 and TRBJ1-6, the full variable domain reads GAGVSQSPSNKVTEKGKDVELRCDPISGHTALYWYRQSLGQGLEFLIYFQGNSAPDKSGLPSDRFSAERTGGSVSTLTIQRTQQEDSAVYLCASSWGWARGNSPLHFGNGTRLTVT.